These T cell receptor beta chains were read from a single sample in a study of cytomegalovirus exposure and HLA in healthy donors. Profiled with immunoSEQ multiplex PCR; TCRdb holds only in-frame clones, not every one. The table includes about 150,000 clones, roughly 80% detected once. The sample taken for sequencing was PBMCs. The receptors here all came from a woman aged 45-65 years in good health and CMV-seropositive. CDR3s include the opening cysteine and the closing phenylalanine or tryptophan. Each record gives: J gene, D gene, clone size, V gene, CDR3 protein, CDR3 DNA. D genes are given only for firm matches. Some rows have no size entry. The others give once, few or many, or a class for an expanded clone.

j_gene: TRBJ2-3; d_gene: TRBD2; abundance: .; v_gene: TRBV18; CDR3aa: CASTTAGGTDTQYF; CDR3nt: TGTGCCAGCACCACTGCGGGGGGCACAGATACGCAGTATTTT
j_gene: TRBJ2-3; d_gene: TRBD2; abundance: once; v_gene: TRBV9; CDR3aa: CASSVGVAGASTDTQYF; CDR3nt: TGTGCCAGCAGCGTAGGGGTAGCGGGGGCGAGCACAGATACGCAGTATTTT
j_gene: TRBJ1-1; d_gene: .; abundance: few; v_gene: TRBV2; CDR3aa: CASSPVGTEAFF; CDR3nt: TGTGCCAGCAGCCCGGTCGGCACTGAAGCTTTCTTT
j_gene: TRBJ2-7; d_gene: .; abundance: once; v_gene: TRBV21-1; CDR3aa: CASSKTRPGNLAGRYEQYF; CDR3nt: TGTGCCAGCAGCAAAACCAGGCCAGGGAATTTAGCCGGGAGGTACGAGCAGTACTTC
j_gene: TRBJ2-7; d_gene: .; abundance: few; v_gene: TRBV14; CDR3aa: CASSPPRIPYEQYF; CDR3nt: TGTGCCAGCAGCCCCCCCAGGATACCATACGAGCAGTACTTC
j_gene: TRBJ1-2; d_gene: .; abundance: .; v_gene: TRBV4-1; CDR3aa: CASSQEATANYGYTF; CDR3nt: TGCGCCAGCAGCCAAGAGGCGACAGCTAACTATGGCTACACCTTC
j_gene: TRBJ2-1; d_gene: TRBD2; abundance: .; v_gene: TRBV27; CDR3aa: CASSLGAGGNEQFF; CDR3nt: TGTGCCAGCAGTTTAGGCGCGGGGGGCAATGAGCAGTTCTTC
j_gene: TRBJ2-5; d_gene: TRBD2; abundance: .; v_gene: TRBV5-6; CDR3aa: CASSLVGGETQYF; CDR3nt: TGTGCCAGCAGCTTGGTGGGGGGGGAGACCCAGTACTTC
j_gene: TRBJ1-5; d_gene: .; abundance: .; v_gene: TRBV10-3; CDR3aa: CAISDRDNQPQHF; CDR3nt: TGTGCCATCAGTGACAGGGATAATCAGCCCCAGCATTTT
j_gene: TRBJ1-5; d_gene: .; abundance: .; v_gene: TRBV2; CDR3aa: CASRPSGGLNQPQHF; CDR3nt: TGTGCCAGCAGACCCTCCGGGGGGCTTAATCAGCCCCAGCATTTT
j_gene: TRBJ1-1; d_gene: .; abundance: .; v_gene: TRBV7-2; CDR3aa: CASSPPSGTEAFF; CDR3nt: TGTGCCAGCAGTCCTCCTAGTGGGACTGAAGCTTTCTTT
j_gene: TRBJ1-5; d_gene: TRBD1; abundance: .; v_gene: TRBV27; CDR3aa: CASRDRGDQPQHF; CDR3nt: TGTGCCAGCAGGGACAGGGGCGATCAGCCCCAGCATTTT
j_gene: TRBJ2-6; d_gene: .; abundance: once; v_gene: TRBV11-1; CDR3aa: CASSLDGQQYSGANVLTF; CDR3nt: TGTGCCAGCAGCTTAGATGGGCAGCAGTACTCTGGGGCCAACGTCCTGACTTTC
j_gene: TRBJ2-7; d_gene: .; abundance: .; v_gene: TRBV1; CDR3aa: CTSSFFGTEIYEQYF; CDR3nt: TGCACCAGCAGCTTTTTCGGGACAGAAATCTACGAGCAGTACTTC